Listed here is a single T cell receptor (beta chain). The CDR3 length is 15 residues. V lost 7 bases to trimming and J lost 1 base; unmatched junction nucleotides: 7. CDR1 and CDR2 from the germline V gene are MNHNY and SVGAGI (reference sequence). These data originate in a study of shared clonotypes between healthy human individuals. An even split of each subset's genomic DNA across several immunoSEQ plates was performed. Method: immunoSEQ multiplex PCR; TCRdb's copy keeps in-frame clones and lacks some. The sample lists about 490,000 clones, 79% occurring once. The chain couples TRBV6-6 to TRBJ2-3; TRBD2 matches at 8 bases. The source material was PBMCs. The receptor was derived from a woman aged 40-49 years in good health. Some clones in this sample may be carry-over from other donors' samples. The CDR3 protein is CASIDSGIGTDTQYF. DNA for the CDR3: TGTGCCAGCATCGATAGCGGGATCGGCACAGATACGCAGTATTTT.